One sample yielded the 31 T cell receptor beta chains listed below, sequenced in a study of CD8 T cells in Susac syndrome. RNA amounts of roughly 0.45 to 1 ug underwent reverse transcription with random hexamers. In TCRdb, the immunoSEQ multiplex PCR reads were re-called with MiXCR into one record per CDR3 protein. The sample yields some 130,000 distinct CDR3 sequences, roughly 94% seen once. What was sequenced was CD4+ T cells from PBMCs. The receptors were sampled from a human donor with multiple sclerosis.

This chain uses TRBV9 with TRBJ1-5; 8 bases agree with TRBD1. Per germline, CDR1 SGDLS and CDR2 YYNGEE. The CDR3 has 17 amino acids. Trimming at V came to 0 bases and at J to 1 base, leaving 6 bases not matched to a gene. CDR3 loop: CASSVGEGQVSNQPQHF. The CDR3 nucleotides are TGTGCCAGCAGCGTAGGGGAGGGACAGGTCAGCAATCAGCCCCAGCATTTT.

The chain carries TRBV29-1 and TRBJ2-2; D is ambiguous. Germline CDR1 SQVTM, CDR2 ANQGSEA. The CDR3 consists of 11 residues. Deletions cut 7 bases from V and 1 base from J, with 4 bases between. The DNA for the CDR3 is TGCAGCGCTAGGAACACCGGGGAGCTGTTTTTT. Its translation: CSARNTGELFF.

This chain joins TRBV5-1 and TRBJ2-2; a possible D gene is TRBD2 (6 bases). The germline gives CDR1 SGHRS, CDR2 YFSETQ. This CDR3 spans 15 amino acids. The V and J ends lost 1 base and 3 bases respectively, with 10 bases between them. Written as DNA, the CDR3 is TGCGCCAGCAGCTTGACCGTAGCGGACACCGGGGAGCTGTTTTTT. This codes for CASSLTVADTGELFF.

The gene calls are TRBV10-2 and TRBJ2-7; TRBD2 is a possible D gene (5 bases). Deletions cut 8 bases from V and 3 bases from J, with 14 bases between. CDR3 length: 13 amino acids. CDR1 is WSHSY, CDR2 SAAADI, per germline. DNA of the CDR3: TGCGCCAGCGGCCGGACTGGCGGCTACGAGCAGTACTTC. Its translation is CASGRTGGYEQYF.

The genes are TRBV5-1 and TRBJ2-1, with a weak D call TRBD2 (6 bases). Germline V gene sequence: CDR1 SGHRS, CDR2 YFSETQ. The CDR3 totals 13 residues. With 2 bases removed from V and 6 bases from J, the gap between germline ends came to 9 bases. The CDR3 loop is CASSFGTGNEQFF. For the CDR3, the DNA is TGCGCCAGCAGCTTTGGGACTGGCAATGAGCAGTTCTTC.

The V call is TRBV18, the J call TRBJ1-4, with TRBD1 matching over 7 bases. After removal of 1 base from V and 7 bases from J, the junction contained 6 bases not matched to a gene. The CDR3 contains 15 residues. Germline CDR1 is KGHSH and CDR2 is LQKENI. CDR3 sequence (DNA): TGTGCCAGCTCACCACGAAGAGGGGGCGGTGAAAAACTGTTTTTT. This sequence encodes CASSPRRGGGEKLFF.

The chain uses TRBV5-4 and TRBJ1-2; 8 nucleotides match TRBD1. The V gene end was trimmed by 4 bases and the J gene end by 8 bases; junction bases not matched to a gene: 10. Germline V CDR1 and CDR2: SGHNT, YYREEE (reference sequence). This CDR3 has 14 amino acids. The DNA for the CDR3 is TGTGCCAGCAGCCAAGATCAGACAGGGGTCGGCTACACCTTC. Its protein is CASSQDQTGVGYTF.

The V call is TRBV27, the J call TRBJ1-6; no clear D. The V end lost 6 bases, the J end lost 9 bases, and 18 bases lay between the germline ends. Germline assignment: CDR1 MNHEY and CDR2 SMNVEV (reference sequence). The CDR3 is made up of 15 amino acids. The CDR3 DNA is TGTGCCAGCAGACCCCGACCGCTCCGGGCTTCACCCCTCCACTTT. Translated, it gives CASRPRPLRASPLHF.

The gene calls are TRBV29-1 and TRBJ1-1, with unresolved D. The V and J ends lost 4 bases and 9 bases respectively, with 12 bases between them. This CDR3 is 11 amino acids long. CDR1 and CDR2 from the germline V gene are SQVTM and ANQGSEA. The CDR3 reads CSVVGIYQAFF. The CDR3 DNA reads TGCAGCGTTGTTGGGATTTATCAAGCTTTCTTT.

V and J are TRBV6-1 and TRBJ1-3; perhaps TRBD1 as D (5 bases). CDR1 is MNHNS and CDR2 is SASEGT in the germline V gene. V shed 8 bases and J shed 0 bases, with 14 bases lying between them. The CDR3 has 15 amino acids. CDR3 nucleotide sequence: TGTGCCAGCTCAGGGACGGCGTCCTCTGGAAACACCATATATTTT. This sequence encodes CASSGTASSGNTIYF.

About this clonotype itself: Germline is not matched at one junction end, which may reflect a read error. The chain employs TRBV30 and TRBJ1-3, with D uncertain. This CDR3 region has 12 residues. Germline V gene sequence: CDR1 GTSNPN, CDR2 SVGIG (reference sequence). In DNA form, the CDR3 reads TGTGCCGGGAGGGAGGCCGGAAACACCATATATTTT. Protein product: CAGREAGNTIYF. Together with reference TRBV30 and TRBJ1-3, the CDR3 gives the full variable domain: SQTIHQWPATLVQPVGSPLSLECTVEGTSNPNLYWYRQAAGRGLQLLFYSVGIGQISSEVPQNLSASRPQDRQFILSSKKLLLSDSGFYLCAGREAGNTIYFGEGSWLTVV.

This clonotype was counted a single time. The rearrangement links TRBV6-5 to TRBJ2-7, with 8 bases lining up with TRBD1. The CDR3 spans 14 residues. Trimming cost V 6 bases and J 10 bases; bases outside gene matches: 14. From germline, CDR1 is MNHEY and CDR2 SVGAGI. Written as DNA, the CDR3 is TGTGCCAGCAGCTTGTCAAAAAACAGGGGGGATCAGTACTTC. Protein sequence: CASSLSKNRGDQYF.

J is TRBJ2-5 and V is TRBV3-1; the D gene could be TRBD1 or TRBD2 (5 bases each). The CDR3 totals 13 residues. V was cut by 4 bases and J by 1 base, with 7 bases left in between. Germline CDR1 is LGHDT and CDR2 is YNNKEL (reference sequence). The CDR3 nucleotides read TGTGCCAGCAGCCGGGGGTTCCAAGAGACCCAGTACTTC. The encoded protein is CASSRGFQETQYF.

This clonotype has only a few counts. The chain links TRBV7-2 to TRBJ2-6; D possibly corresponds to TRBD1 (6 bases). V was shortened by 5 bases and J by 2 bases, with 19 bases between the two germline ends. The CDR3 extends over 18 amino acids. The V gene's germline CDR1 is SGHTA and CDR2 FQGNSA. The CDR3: CASSPDRNGWAGANVLTF. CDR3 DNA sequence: TGTGCCAGCAGCCCTGACAGGAACGGATGGGCTGGGGCCAACGTCCTGACTTTC.

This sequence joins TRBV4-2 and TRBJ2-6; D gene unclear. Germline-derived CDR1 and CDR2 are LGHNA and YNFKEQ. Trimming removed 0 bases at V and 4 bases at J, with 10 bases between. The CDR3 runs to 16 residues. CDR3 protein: CASSQELSVGANVLTF. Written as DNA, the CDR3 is TGTGCCAGCAGCCAAGAGTTAAGCGTAGGGGCCAACGTCCTGACTTTC.

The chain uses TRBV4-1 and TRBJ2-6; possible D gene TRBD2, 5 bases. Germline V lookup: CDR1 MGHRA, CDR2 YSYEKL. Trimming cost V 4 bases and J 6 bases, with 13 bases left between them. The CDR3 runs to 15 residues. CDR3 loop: CASSPDSRLANVLTF. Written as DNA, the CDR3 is TGCGCCAGCAGCCCGGACTCCCGCTTGGCCAACGTCCTGACTTTC.

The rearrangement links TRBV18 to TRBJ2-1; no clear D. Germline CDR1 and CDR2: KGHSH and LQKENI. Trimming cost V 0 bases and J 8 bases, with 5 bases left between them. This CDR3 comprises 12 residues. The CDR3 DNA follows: TGTGCCAGCTCACCACCAGGACATGAGCAGTTCTTC. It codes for CASSPPGHEQFF.

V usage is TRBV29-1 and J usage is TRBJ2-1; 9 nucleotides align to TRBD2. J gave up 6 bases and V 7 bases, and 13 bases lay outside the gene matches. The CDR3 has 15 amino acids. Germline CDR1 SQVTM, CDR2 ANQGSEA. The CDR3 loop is CSGVLLAGLGNEQFF. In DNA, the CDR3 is TGCAGCGGCGTCCTGCTAGCGGGATTGGGCAATGAGCAGTTCTTC.

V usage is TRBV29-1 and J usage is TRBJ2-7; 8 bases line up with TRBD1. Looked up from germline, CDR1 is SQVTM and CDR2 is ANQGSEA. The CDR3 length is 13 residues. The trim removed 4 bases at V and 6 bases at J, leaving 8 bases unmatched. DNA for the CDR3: TGCAGCGTTGTACTAGGACAGGGCTCCGAGCAGTACTTC. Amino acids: CSVVLGQGSEQYF.

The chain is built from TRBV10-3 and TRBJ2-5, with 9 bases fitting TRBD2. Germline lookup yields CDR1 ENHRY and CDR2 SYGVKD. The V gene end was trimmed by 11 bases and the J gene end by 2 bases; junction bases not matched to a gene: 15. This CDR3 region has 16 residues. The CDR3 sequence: CASKRSTSGRQETQYF. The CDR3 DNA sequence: TGTGCCTCAAAGAGGTCTACTAGCGGGCGACAAGAGACCCAGTACTTC.

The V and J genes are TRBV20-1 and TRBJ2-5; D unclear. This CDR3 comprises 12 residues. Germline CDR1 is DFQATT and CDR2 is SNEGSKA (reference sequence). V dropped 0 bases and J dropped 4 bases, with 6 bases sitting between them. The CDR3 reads CSARDDGETQYF. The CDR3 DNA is TGCAGTGCTAGAGACGACGGAGAGACCCAGTACTTC.

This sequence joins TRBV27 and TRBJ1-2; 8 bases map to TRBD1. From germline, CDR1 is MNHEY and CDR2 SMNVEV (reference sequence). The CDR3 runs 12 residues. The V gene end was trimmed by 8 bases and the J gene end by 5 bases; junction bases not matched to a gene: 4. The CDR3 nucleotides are TGTGCCAGCGGCCGACAGGGGTATGGCTACACCTTC. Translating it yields CASGRQGYGYTF.

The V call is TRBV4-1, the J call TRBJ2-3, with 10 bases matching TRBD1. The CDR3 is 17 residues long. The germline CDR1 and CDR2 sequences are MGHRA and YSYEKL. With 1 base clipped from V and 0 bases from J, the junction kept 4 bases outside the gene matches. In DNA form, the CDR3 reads TGCGCCAGCAGCCAAGTAGGGACAGGGGCTAGCACAGATACGCAGTATTTT. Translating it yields CASSQVGTGASTDTQYF.

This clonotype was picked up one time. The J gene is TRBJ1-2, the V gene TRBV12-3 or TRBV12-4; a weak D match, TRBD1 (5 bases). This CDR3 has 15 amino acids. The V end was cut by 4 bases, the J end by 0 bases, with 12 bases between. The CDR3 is CASSSLGRSNYGYTF. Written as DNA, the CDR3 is TGTGCCAGCAGTTCTTTGGGGCGCTCTAACTATGGCTACACCTTC.

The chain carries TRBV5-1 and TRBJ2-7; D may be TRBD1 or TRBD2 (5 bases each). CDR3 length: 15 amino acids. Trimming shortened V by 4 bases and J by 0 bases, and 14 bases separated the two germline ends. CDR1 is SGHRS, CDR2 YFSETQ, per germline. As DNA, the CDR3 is TGCGCCAGCAGCCTCCTCGGGGCCTCCTCCTACGAGCAGTACTTC. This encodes CASSLLGASSYEQYF.

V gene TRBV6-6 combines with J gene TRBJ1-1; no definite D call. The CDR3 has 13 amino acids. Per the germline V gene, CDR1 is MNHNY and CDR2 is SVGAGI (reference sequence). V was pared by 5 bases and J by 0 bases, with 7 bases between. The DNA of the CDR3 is TGTGCCAGCAGTCTCCGGGTGAACACTGAAGCTTTCTTT. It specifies CASSLRVNTEAFF.

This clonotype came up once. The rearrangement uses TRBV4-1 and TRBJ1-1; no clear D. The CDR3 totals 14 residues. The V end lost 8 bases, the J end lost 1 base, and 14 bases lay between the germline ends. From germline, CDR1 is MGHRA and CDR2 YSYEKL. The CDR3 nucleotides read TGCGCCAGCCATGGCCCACTAAAGAACACTGAAGCTTTCTTT. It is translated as CASHGPLKNTEAFF.

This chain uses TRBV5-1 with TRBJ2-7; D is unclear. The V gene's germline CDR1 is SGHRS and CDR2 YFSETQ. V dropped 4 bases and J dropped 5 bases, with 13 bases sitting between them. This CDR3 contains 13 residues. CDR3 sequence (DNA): TGCGCCAGCAGCAGGCCGCCCGGCCACGAGCAGTACTTC. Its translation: CASSRPPGHEQYF.

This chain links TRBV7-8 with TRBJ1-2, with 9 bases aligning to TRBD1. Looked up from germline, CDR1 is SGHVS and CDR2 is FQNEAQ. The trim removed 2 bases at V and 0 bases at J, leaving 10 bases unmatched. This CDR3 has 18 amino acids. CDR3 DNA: TGTGCCAGCAGCTTATTCAGGGACAGGGCGTCGACTAACTATGGCTACACCTTC. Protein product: CASSLFRDRASTNYGYTF.

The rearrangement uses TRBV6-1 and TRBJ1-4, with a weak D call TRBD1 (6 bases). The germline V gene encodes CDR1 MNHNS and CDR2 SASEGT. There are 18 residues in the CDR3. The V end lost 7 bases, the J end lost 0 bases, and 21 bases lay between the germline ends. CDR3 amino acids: CASTHTLPWTATNEKLFF. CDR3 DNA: TGTGCCAGCACTCACACCTTGCCTTGGACAGCAACTAATGAAAAACTGTTTTTT.

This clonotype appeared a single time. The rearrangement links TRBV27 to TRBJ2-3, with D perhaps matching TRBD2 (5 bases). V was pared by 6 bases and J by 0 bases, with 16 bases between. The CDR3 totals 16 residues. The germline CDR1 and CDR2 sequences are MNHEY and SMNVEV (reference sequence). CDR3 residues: CASSQRTALSTDTQYF. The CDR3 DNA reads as TGTGCCAGCAGCCAAAGGACTGCCCTTAGCACAGATACGCAGTATTTT.